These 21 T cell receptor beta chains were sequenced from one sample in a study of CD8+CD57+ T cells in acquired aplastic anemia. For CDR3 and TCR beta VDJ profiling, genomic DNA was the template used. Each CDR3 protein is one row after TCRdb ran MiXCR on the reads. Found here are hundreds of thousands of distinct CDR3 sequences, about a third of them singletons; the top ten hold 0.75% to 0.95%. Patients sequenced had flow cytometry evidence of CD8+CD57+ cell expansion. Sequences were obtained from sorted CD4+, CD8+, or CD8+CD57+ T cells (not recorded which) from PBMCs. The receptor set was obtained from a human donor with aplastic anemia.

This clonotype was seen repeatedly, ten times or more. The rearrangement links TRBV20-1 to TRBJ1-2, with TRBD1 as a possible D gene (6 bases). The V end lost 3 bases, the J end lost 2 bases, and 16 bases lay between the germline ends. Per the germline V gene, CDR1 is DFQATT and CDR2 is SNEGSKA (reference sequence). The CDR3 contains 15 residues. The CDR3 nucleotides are TGCAGTGCTAGGGCCAACCGACAGGACAACTATGGCTACACCTTC. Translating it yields CSARANRQDNYGYTF.

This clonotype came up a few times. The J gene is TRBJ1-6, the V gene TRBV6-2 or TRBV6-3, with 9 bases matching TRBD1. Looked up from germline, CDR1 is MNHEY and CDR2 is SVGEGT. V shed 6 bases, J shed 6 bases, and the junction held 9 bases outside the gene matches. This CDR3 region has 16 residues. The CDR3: CASSIRQGDGNSPLHF. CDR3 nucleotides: TGTGCCAGCAGCATCAGACAGGGGGATGGTAATTCACCCCTCCACTTT.

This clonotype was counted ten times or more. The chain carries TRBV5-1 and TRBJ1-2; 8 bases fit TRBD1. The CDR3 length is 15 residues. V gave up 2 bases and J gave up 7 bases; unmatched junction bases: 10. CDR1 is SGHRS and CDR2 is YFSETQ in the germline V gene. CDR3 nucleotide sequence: TGCGCCAGCAGCTTACTTACAGGGGGAACGAGTGGCTACACCTTC. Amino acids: CASSLLTGGTSGYTF.

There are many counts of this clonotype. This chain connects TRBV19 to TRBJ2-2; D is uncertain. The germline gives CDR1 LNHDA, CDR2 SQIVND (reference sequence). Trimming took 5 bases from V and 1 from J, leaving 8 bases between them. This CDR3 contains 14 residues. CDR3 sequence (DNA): TGTGCCAGTAGTGGAAGGTTGAACACCGGGGAGCTGTTTTTT. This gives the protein CASSGRLNTGELFF.

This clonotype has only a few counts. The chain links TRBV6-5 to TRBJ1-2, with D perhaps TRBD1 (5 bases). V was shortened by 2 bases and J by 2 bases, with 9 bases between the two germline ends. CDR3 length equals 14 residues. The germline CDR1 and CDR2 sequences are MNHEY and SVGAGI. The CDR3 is CASSYTGRNYGYTF. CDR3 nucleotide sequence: TGTGCCAGCAGTTACACGGGACGCAACTATGGCTACACCTTC.

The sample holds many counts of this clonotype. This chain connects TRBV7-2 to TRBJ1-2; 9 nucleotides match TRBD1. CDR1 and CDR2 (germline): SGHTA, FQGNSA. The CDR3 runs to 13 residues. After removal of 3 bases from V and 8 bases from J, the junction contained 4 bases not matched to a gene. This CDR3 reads CASSFSGQGGYTF. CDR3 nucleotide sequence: TGTGCCAGCAGCTTCTCGGGACAGGGAGGCTACACCTTC.

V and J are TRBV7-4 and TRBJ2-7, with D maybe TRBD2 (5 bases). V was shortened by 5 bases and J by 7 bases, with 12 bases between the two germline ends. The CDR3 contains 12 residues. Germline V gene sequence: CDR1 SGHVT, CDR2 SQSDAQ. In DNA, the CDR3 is TGTGCCAGCAGCCAAGGAACGGGGGAGCAGTACTTC. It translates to CASSQGTGEQYF.

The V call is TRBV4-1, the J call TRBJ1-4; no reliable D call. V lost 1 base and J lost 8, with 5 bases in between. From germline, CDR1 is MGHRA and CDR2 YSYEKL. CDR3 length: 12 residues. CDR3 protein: CASSQAYEKLFF. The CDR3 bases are TGCGCCAGCAGCCAAGCGTACGAAAAACTGTTTTTT.

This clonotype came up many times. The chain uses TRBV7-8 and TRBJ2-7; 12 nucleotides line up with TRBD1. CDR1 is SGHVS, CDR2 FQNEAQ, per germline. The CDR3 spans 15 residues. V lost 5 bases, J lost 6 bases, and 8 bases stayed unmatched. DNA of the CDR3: TGTGCCAGCAGCGACCGGGACAGGGGGCAGCGCGAGCAGTACTTC. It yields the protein CASSDRDRGQREQYF.

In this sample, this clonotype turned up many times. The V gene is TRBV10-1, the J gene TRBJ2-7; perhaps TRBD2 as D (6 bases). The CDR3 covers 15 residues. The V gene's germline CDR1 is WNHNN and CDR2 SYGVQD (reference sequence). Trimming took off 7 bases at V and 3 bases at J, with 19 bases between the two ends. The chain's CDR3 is CASMAGLSPNYEQYF. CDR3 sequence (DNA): TGCGCCAGCATGGCGGGACTCAGCCCTAACTACGAGCAGTACTTC.

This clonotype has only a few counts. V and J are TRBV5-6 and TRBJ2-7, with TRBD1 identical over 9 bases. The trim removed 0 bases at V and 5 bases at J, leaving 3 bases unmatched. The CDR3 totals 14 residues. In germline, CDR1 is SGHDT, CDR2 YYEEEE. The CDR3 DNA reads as TGTGCCAGCAGCTTGGGGGACAGGGTCCACGAGCAGTACTTC. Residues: CASSLGDRVHEQYF. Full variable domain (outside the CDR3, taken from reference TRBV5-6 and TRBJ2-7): DAGVTQSPTHLIKTRGQQVTLRCSPKSGHDTVSWYQQALGQGPQFIFQYYEEEERQRGNFPDRFSGHQFPNYSSELNVNALLLGDSALYLCASSLGDRVHEQYFGPGTRLTVT.

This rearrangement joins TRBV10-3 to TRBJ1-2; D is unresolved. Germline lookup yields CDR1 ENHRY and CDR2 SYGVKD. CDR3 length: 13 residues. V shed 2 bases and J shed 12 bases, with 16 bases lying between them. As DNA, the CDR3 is TGTGCCATCAGTGAGGGGAGAGCCTCTGGAAACACCTTC. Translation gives CAISEGRASGNTF.

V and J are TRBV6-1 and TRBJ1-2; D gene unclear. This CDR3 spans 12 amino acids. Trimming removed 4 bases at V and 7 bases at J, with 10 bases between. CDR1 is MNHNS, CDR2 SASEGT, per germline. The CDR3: CASSVPEFGYTF. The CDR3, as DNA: TGTGCCAGCAGTGTCCCGGAGTTTGGCTACACCTTC.

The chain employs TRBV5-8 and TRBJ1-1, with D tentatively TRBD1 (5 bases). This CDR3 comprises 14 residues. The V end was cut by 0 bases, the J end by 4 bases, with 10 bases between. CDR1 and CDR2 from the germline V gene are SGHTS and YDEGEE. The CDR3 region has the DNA TGTGCCAGCAGCTTGGGAGGGGAGGCCACTGAAGCTTTCTTT. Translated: CASSLGGEATEAFF. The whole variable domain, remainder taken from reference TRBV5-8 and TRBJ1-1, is EAGVTQSPTHLIKTRGQQATLRCSPISGHTSVYWYQQALGLGLQFLLWYDEGEERNRGNFPPRFSGRQFPNYSSELNVNALELEDSALYLCASSLGGEATEAFFGQGTRLTVV.

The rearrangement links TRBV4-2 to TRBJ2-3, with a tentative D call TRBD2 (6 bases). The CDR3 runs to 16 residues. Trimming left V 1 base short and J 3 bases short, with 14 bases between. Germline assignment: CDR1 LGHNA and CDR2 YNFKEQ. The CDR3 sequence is CASSQAMGGRTDTQYF. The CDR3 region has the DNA TGTGCCAGCAGCCAAGCTATGGGGGGACGGACAGATACGCAGTATTTT.

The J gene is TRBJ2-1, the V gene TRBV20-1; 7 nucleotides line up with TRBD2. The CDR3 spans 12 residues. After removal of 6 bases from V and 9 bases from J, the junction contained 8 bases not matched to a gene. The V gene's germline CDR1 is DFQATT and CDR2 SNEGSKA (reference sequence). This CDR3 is CSAKGRGGEQFF. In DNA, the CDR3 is TGCAGTGCCAAGGGGAGGGGAGGTGAGCAGTTCTTC.

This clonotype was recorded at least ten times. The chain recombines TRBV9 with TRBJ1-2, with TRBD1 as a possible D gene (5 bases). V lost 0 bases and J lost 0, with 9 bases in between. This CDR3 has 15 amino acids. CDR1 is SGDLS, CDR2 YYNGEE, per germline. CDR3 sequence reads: CASSVGGRANYGYTF. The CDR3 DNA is TGTGCCAGCAGCGTAGGGGGCAGGGCTAACTATGGCTACACCTTC.

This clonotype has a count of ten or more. The CDR3 nucleotides are TGTGCCAGCAGCCAGAGCGACAGGGCAGTAAGCCTCTACACCTTC. It specifies CASSQSDRAVSLYTF. The V and J genes are TRBV7-2 and TRBJ1-2; 7 nucleotides align to TRBD1. V lost 5 bases to trimming and J lost 10 bases; unmatched junction nucleotides: 16. The length of the CDR3 is 15 residues. Looked up from germline, CDR1 is SGHTA and CDR2 is FQGNSA.

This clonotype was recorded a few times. Here the CDR3 DNA reads TGTGCCAGCAGCGATGGACTGACGAATGGGCCCGAAAATGAAAAACTGTTTTTT. It encodes CASSDGLTNGPENEKLFF. The chain couples TRBV7-9 to TRBJ1-4; no reliable D call. Germline-derived CDR1 and CDR2 are SEHNR and FQNEAQ (reference sequence). V lost 5 bases and J lost 5, with 24 bases in between. This CDR3 is 18 amino acids long.

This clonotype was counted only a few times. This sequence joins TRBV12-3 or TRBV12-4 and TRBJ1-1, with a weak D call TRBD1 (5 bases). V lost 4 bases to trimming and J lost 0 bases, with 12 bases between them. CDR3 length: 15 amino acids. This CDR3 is CASSSPGLMNTEAFF. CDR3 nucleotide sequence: TGTGCCAGCAGTTCTCCGGGACTCATGAACACTGAAGCTTTCTTT.

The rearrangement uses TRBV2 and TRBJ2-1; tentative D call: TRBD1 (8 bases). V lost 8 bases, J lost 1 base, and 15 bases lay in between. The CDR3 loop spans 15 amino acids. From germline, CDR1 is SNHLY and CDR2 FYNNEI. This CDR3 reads CASVQGGGSYNEQFF. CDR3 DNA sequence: TGTGCCAGCGTACAGGGGGGGGGATCCTACAATGAGCAGTTCTTC.